Below, 13 T cell receptor beta chains from the same sample are listed, as sequenced in a study of T cells in Graves' hyperthyroidism and ophthalmopathy. What was amplified from RNA transcripts were TCR beta CDR3 regions. A set of HTBI primers served as the primers for a first-round RT-PCR of the TCR CDR3. MiXCR, applied by TCRdb to the multiplex PCR reads, yields one record per CDR3 protein. The sample includes about 700,000 distinct CDR3 sequences, just under 45% of them seen just once. Material: peripheral blood or thyroid tissue (not recorded which). The receptors were sampled from an adult man with Graves' disease, either hyperthyroidism or ophthalmopathy (not recorded which).

This sequence joins TRBV5-1 and TRBJ1-4; no clear D gene. Trimming took 0 bases from V and 0 from J, leaving 9 bases between them. This CDR3 comprises 16 residues. Germline V lookup: CDR1 SGHRS, CDR2 YFSETQ. The CDR3 loop reads CASSLDRIATNEKLFF. The DNA for the CDR3 is TGCGCCAGCAGCTTGGACAGAATCGCAACTAATGAAAAACTGTTTTTT.

The chain recombines TRBV5-2 with TRBJ1-5; the table's D call, TRBD1, has no DNA check behind it. TRBV5-2 is deemed a pseudogene. The CDR3 is 12 residues long. CDR3 region: CASKGVNQPQHF. As DNA, the CDR3 is TGTGCCAGCAAGGGGGTTAATCAGCCCCAGCATTTT.

As to this clonotype: A read error is possible here, since a much larger clone lies one base away. The chain links TRBV2 to TRBJ1-6, with D possibly being TRBD1 (5 bases). With 10 bases removed from V and 13 bases from J, the gap between germline ends came to 23 bases. Germline-derived CDR1 and CDR2 are SNHLY and FYNNEI. This CDR3 has 14 amino acids. This CDR3 reads CANSGSRGAGPLHF. For the CDR3, the DNA is TGTGCCAATAGTGGGTCAAGGGGAGCTGGGCCCCTCCACTTT.

This clonotype was counted a few times. The chain is built from TRBV7-9 and TRBJ2-7, with no clear D. CDR3 size: 15 residues. V lost 6 bases and J 4 bases, leaving 19 bases between the germline ends. Germline assignment: CDR1 SEHNR and CDR2 FQNEAQ (reference sequence). The CDR3 loop is CASSPTLVGTYEQYF. CDR3 nucleotide sequence: TGTGCCAGCAGTCCCACCCTCGTCGGAACTTACGAGCAGTACTTC.

This clonotype is a singleton in its sample. The genes are TRBV6-1 and TRBJ1-1, with 8 bases matching TRBD1. V gave up 8 bases and J gave up 7 bases; unmatched junction bases: 12. CDR1 and CDR2 from the germline V gene are MNHNS and SASEGT. The CDR3 runs 14 residues. This chain's CDR3 is CASVDRAATNEAFF. CDR3 coding DNA: TGTGCCAGCGTGGACAGGGCTGCAACTAATGAAGCTTTCTTT.

The V call is TRBV12-3 or TRBV12-4, the J call TRBJ1-2, with 7 bases lining up with TRBD1. The V and J ends lost 6 bases and 2 bases, in that order; junction bases with no gene match: 12. CDR3 size: 16 residues. CDR3 sequence reads: CASSFTGRTGNYGYTF. CDR3 bases: TGTGCCAGCAGCTTTACCGGGAGGACAGGAAACTATGGCTACACCTTC.

The V call is TRBV25-1, the J call TRBJ1-5, with 7 positions matching TRBD1. Germline trimming cut 4 bases from V and 3 bases from J; bases unmatched to any gene: 6. The CDR3 has 15 amino acids. The germline V gene encodes CDR1 MGHDK and CDR2 SYGVNS. The CDR3 here is CASSAGTAYNQPQHF. The CDR3 DNA reads TGTGCCAGCAGTGCTGGGACAGCGTACAATCAGCCCCAGCATTTT.

This clonotype occurred many times. In DNA, the CDR3 is TGCAGTGCTAGCGGAATCCAAGAGACCCAGTACTTC. It codes for CSASGIQETQYF. The V gene is TRBV20-1, the J gene TRBJ2-5; no firm D call. Germline CDR1 is DFQATT and CDR2 is SNEGSKA (reference sequence). The CDR3 loop spans 12 amino acids. Trimming pared 3 bases from V and 1 base from J, leaving 6 bases between.

This clonotype has ten or more counts. J is TRBJ1-3 and V is TRBV15, with D perhaps matching TRBD1 (6 bases). The germline V gene encodes CDR1 LNHNV and CDR2 YYDKDF (reference sequence). The CDR3 totals 16 residues. Trimming left V 4 bases short and J 0 bases short, with 13 bases between. This CDR3 reads CATSTAGTHSGNTIYF. The CDR3 nucleotides read TGTGCCACCAGCACTGCCGGGACACACTCTGGAAACACCATATATTTT.

This clonotype was detected a few times. This chain connects TRBV12-3 or TRBV12-4 to TRBJ1-1; D not resolved. V lost 6 bases and J 6 bases, leaving 11 bases between the germline ends. The CDR3 contains 12 residues. The CDR3 here is CASSAALPEAFF. CDR3 in DNA: TGTGCCAGCAGCGCTGCCTTACCTGAAGCTTTCTTT.

This clonotype was picked up a small number of times. The V call is TRBV5-1, the J call TRBJ2-2; TRBD1 matches at 7 bases. CDR1 is SGHRS, CDR2 YFSETQ, per germline. Trimming at V came to 4 bases and at J to 6 bases, leaving 9 bases not matched to a gene. The CDR3 is made up of 15 amino acids. The CDR3 is CASSTLTGLAGELFF. CDR3 bases: TGCGCCAGCAGCACCTTGACAGGGTTGGCCGGGGAGCTGTTTTTT.

In this sample, this clonotype turned up once. Germline and junction disagree at one end, which may indicate a read error. This chain links TRBV5-1 with TRBJ2-7; 8 bases agree with TRBD2. CDR1 SGHRS and CDR2 YFSETQ come from the germline V gene. CDR3 length: 17 residues. CDR3 amino acids: CANSLEVGSGGYYEQYF. The CDR3 nucleotides read TGCGCCAACAGCTTGGAGGTAGGGAGCGGGGGCTACTACGAGCAGTACTTC.

The rearrangement links TRBV5-5 to TRBJ1-2; D is undetermined. Trimming removed 0 bases from V and 3 bases from J, with 12 bases in between. Per the germline V gene, CDR1 is SGHKS and CDR2 is YYEKEE (reference sequence). The CDR3 runs to 15 residues. The DNA of the CDR3 is TGTGCCAGCAGCTTGGTGGAGGGTACCTACTATGGCTACACCTTC. Translating gives CASSLVEGTYYGYTF.